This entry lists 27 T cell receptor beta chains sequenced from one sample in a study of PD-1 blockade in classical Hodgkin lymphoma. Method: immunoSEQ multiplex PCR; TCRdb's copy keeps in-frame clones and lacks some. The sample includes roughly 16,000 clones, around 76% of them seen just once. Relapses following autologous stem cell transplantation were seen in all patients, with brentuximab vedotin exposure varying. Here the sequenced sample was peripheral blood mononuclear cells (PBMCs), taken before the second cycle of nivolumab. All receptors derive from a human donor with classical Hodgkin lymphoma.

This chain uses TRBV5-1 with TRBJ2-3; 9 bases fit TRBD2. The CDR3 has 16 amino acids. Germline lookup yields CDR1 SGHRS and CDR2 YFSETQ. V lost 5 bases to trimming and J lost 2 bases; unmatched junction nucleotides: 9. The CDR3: CASRYQTSGFTDTQYF. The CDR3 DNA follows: TGCGCCAGCAGGTATCAGACTAGCGGATTCACAGATACGCAGTATTTT.

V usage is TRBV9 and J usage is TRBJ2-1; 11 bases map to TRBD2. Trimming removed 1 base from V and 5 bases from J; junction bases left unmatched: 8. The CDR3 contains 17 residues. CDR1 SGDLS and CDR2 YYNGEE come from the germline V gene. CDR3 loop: CASSVTGTSGYNNEQFF. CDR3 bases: TGTGCCAGCAGCGTAACAGGGACTAGCGGATATAACAATGAGCAGTTCTTC.

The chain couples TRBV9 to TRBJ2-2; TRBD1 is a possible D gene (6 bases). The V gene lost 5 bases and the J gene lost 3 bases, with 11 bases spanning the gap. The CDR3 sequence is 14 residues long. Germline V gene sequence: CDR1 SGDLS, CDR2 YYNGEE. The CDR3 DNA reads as TGTGCCAGCAGGGGGGACATAGACACCGGGGAGCTGTTTTTT. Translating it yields CASRGDIDTGELFF.

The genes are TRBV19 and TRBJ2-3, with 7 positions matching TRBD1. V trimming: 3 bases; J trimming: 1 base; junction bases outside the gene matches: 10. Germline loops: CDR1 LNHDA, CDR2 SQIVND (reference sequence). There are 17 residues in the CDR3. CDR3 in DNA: TGTGCCAGTAGTATCGCCGTTCGACAGGGTGGCACAGATACGCAGTATTTT. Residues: CASSIAVRQGGTDTQYF.

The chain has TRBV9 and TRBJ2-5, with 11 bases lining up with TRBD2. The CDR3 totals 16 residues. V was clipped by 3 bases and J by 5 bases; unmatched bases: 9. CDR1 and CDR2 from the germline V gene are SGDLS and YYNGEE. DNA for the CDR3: TGTGCCAGCAGCGAGACTAGCGGGGTAACGGGGGAGACCCAGTACTTC. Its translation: CASSETSGVTGETQYF.

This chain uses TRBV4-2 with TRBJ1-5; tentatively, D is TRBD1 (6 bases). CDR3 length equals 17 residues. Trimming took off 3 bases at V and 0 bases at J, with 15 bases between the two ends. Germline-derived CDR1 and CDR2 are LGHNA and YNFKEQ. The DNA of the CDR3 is TGTGCCAGCAGCCAGGAATTAACAGGGAATAGCAATCAGCCCCAGCATTTT. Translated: CASSQELTGNSNQPQHF.

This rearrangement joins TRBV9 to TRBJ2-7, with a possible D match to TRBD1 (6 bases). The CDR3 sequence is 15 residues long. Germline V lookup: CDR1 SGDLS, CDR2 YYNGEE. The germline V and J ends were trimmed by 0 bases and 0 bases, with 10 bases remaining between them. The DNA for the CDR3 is TGTGCCAGCAGCGTAGAGGGGGACAACTCCTACGAGCAGTACTTC. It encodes CASSVEGDNSYEQYF.

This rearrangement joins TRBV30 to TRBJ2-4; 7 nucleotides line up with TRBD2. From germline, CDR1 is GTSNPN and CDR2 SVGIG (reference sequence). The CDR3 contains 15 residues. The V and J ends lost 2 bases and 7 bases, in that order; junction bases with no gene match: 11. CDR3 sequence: CAWSLQTSLRNIQYF. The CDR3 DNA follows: TGTGCCTGGAGTCTTCAGACTAGCTTGAGGAACATTCAGTACTTC.

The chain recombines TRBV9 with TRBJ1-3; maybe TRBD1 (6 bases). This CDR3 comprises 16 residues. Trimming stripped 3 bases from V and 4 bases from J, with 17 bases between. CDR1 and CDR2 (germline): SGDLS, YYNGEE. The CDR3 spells CASSALQGSGGNTIYF. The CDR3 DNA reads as TGTGCCAGCAGCGCCCTCCAGGGGTCGGGAGGAAACACCATATATTTT.

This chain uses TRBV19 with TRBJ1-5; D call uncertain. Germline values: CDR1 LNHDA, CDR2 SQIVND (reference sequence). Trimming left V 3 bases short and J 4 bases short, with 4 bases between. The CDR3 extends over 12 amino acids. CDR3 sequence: CASSIRNQPQHF. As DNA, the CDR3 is TGTGCCAGTAGTATCCGGAATCAGCCCCAGCATTTT.

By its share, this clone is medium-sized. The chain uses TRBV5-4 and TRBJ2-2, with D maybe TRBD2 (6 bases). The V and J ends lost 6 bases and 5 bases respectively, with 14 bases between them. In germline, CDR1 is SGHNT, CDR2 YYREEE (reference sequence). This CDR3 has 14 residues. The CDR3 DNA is TGTGCCAGCACCCTCGGGGGAGGTACCGGGGAGCTGTTTTTT. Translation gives CASTLGGGTGELFF.

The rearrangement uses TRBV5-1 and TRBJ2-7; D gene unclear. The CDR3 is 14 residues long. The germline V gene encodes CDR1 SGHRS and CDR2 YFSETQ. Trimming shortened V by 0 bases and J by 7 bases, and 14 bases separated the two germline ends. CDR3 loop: CASSLENSMGEQYF. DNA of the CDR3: TGCGCCAGCAGCTTGGAAAACAGCATGGGAGAGCAGTACTTC. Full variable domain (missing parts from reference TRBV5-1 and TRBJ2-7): KAGVTQTPRYLIKTRGQQVTLSCSPISGHRSVSWYQQTPGQGLQFLFEYFSETQRNKGNFPGRFSGRQFSNSRSEMNVSTLELGDSALYLCASSLENSMGEQYFGPGTRLTVT.

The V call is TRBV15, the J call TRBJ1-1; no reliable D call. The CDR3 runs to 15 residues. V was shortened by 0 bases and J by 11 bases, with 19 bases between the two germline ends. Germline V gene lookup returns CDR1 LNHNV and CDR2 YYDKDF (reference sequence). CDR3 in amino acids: CATSREGRVSQRAFF. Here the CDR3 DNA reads TGTGCCACCAGCAGAGAGGGAAGGGTGAGCCAGAGGGCTTTCTTT.

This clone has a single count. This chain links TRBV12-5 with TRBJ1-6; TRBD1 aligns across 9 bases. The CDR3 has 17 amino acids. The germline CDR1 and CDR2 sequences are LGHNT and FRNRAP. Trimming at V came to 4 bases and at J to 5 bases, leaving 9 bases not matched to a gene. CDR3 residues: CASGSGQGRTDNSPLHF. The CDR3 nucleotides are TGTGCTAGTGGTTCCGGACAGGGGCGGACGGATAATTCACCCCTCCACTTT.

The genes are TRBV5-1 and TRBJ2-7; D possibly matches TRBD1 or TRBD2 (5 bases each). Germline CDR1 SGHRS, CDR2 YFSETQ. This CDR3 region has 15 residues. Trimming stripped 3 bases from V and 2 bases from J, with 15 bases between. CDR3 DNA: TGCGCCAGCAGCTCCGGGACCGGAATTACCTACGAGCAGTACTTC. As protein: CASSSGTGITYEQYF.

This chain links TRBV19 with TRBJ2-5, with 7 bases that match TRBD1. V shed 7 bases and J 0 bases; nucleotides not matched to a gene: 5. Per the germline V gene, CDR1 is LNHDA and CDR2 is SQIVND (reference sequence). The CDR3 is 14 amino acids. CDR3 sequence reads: CASTSQGYQETQYF. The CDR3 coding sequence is TGTGCCAGTACCTCACAGGGGTACCAAGAGACCCAGTACTTC.

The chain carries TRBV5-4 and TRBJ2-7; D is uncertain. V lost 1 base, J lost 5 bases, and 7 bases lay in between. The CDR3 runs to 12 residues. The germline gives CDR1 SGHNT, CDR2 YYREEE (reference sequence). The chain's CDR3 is CASSLYPHEQYF. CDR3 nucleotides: TGTGCCAGCAGCTTGTACCCCCACGAGCAGTACTTC.

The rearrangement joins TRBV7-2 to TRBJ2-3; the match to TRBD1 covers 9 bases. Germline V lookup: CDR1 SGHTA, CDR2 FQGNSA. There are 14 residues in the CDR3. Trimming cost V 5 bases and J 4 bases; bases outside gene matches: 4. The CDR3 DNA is TGTGCCAGCAGCCGGGACAGGGCACCAGATACGCAGTATTTT. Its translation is CASSRDRAPDTQYF.

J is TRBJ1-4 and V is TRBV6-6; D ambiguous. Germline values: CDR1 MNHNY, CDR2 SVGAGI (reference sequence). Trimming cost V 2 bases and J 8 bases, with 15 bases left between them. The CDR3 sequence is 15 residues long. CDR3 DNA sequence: TGTGCCAGCAGTTACCATGTCCTGGGGAGGGAAAAACTGTTTTTT. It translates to CASSYHVLGREKLFF.

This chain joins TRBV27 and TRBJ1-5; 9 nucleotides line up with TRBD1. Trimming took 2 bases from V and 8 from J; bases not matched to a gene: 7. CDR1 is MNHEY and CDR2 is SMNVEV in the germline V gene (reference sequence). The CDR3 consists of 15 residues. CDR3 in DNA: TGTGCCAGCAGTTTAAACCCACAGGGGGCGGAGCCCCAGCATTTT. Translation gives CASSLNPQGAEPQHF.

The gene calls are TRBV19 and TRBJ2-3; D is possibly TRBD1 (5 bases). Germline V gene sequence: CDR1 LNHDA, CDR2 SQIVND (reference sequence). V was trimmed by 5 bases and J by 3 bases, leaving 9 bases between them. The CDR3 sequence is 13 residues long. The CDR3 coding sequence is TGTGCCAGTAGTGCGCAGGGAACAGATACGCAGTATTTT. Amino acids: CASSAQGTDTQYF.

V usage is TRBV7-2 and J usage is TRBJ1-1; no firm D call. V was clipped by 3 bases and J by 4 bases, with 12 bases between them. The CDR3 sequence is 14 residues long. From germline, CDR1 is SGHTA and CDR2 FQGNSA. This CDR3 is CASSFAGPTTEAFF. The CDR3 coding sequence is TGTGCCAGCAGCTTCGCCGGACCGACCACTGAAGCTTTCTTT. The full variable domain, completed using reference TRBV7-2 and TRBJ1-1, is GAGVSQSPSNKVTEKGKDVELRCDPISGHTALYWYRQSLGQGLEFLIYFQGNSAPDKSGLPSDRFSAERTGGSVSTLTIQRTQQEDSAVYLCASSFAGPTTEAFFGQGTRLTVV.

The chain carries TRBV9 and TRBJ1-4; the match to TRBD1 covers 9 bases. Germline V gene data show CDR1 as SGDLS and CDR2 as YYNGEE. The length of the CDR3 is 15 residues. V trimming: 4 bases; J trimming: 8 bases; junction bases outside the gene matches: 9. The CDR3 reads CASSYGTGKREKLFF. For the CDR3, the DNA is TGTGCCAGCAGCTACGGGACAGGGAAAAGAGAAAAACTGTTTTTT.

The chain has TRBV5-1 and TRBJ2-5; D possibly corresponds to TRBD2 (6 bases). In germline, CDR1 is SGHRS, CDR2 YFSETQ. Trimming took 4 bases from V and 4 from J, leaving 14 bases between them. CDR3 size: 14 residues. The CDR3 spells CASSAGGAGETQYF. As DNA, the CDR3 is TGCGCCAGCAGCGCTGGAGGGGCAGGAGAGACCCAGTACTTC.

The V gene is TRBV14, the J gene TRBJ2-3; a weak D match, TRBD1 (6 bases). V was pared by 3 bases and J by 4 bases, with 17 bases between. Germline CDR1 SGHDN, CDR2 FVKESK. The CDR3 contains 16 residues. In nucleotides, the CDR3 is TGTGCCAGCAGCCAGAGGTTTATCAGGGGTGCAGATACGCAGTATTTT. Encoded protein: CASSQRFIRGADTQYF.

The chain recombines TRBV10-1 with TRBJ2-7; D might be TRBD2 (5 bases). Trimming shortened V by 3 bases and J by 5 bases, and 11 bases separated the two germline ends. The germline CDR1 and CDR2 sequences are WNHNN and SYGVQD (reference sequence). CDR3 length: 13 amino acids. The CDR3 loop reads CASSEEGNNEQYF. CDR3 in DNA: TGCGCCAGCAGTGAAGAGGGTAACAACGAGCAGTACTTC.

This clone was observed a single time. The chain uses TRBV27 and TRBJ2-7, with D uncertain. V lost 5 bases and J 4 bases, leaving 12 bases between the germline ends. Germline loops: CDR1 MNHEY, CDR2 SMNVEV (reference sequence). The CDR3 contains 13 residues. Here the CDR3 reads CASSPHAHYEQYF. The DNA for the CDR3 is TGTGCCAGCAGTCCCCATGCCCATTACGAGCAGTACTTC.